The 25 T cell receptor beta chains below come from one sample, sequenced in a study of T cell changes during pregnancy in multiple sclerosis. Only in-frame clones appear in the TCRdb table, and some are missing; sequencing was by immunoSEQ multiplex PCR. The table records roughly 28,000 clones, 80% to 95% of them present only once. Sample: CD8+ T cells from peripheral blood mononuclear cells, taken before pregnancy. The receptors originated from a female donor with multiple sclerosis, enrolled in a pregnancy study.

This chain joins TRBV28 and TRBJ2-1; 13 bases line up with TRBD2. With 2 bases clipped from V and 6 bases from J, the junction kept 4 bases outside the gene matches. This CDR3 is built from 16 residues. Germline V gene data show CDR1 as MDHEN and CDR2 as SYDVKM. CDR3 nucleotide sequence: TGTGCCAGCAGTTTAACTCGGACTAGCGGGAGCAATGAGCAGTTCTTC. Residues: CASSLTRTSGSNEQFF. Full variable domain (rest looked up from reference TRBV28 and TRBJ2-1): DVKVTQSSRYLVKRTGEKVFLECVQDMDHENMFWYRQDPGLGLRLIYFSYDVKMKEKGDIPEGYSVSREKKERFSLILESASTNQTSMYLCASSLTRTSGSNEQFFGPGTRLTVL.

On this clone: At one boundary the junction diverges from the germline segment, which might be a read error. This chain joins TRBV7-7 and TRBJ2-1; 9 bases fit TRBD2. Germline CDR1 reads SSHAT; CDR2 reads FNYEAQ (reference sequence). The CDR3 loop spans 13 amino acids. The CDR3: CASSSGLASEQFF. In nucleotides, the CDR3 is TGTGCTAGCAGCTCCGGACTAGCGTCTGAGCAGTTCTTC.

This chain links TRBV28 with TRBJ1-1; 7 nucleotides line up with TRBD1. The CDR3 covers 15 residues. The germline V gene has CDR1 MDHEN and CDR2 SYDVKM. V trimming: 2 bases; J trimming: 1 base; junction bases outside the gene matches: 4. The CDR3 coding sequence is TGTGCCAGCAGTTTAAACAGGGGCTGGAACACTGAAGCTTTCTTT. It specifies CASSLNRGWNTEAFF.

The chain links TRBV19 to TRBJ2-1; TRBD2 agrees at 9 bases. The CDR3 runs 17 residues. Germline CDR1 is LNHDA and CDR2 is SQIVND (reference sequence). V gave up 3 bases and J gave up 4 bases; unmatched junction bases: 10. The CDR3, as DNA: TGTGCCAGTAGTATGAAACTAGCGGGTGGGAAATACAATGAGCAGTTCTTC. It translates to CASSMKLAGGKYNEQFF.

V usage is TRBV28 and J usage is TRBJ2-1; 9 nucleotides line up with TRBD1. Losses at the gene ends were 6 bases for V and 0 bases for J; bases not matched to a gene: 3. The CDR3 totals 15 residues. Germline V gene lookup returns CDR1 MDHEN and CDR2 SYDVKM. In DNA form, the CDR3 reads TGTGCCAGCAGGTTGGGACAGGGCTCCTACAATGAGCAGTTCTTC. Protein: CASRLGQGSYNEQFF.

In this sample, this clone turned up a few times. V is TRBV6-4 and J is TRBJ2-1, with 7 positions matching TRBD2. The V gene end was trimmed by 2 bases and the J gene end by 7 bases; junction bases not matched to a gene: 8. CDR3 length: 15 residues. The germline V gene has CDR1 MRHNA and CDR2 SNTAGT. The CDR3 here is CASSDMAGDVNEQFF. The CDR3 coding sequence is TGTGCCAGCAGTGACATGGCGGGAGATGTAAATGAGCAGTTCTTC.

This clone occurred once. V is TRBV4-2 and J is TRBJ2-7, with 10 bases aligning to TRBD1. The germline V gene has CDR1 LGHNA and CDR2 YNFKEQ. This CDR3 spans 15 amino acids. The ends lost 0 bases at V and 4 bases at J; junction bases unmatched: 3. Here the CDR3 reads CASSQDPGQGYEQYF. DNA of the CDR3: TGTGCCAGCAGCCAAGACCCGGGACAGGGGTACGAGCAGTACTTC.

This chain connects TRBV10-3 to TRBJ1-1; weak D call: TRBD1 (5 bases). V was pared by 0 bases and J by 2 bases, with 10 bases between. CDR3 length: 15 residues. CDR1 and CDR2 from the germline V gene are ENHRY and SYGVKD. Written as DNA, the CDR3 is TGTGCCATCAGTGAGTCGATAGGGGTTAACACTGAAGCTTTCTTT. Amino acid sequence: CAISESIGVNTEAFF.

Written as DNA, the CDR3 is TGTGCCAGCAGCCAGGGCCCGGTAGGCAAAAACATTCAGTACTTC. This gives the protein CASSQGPVGKNIQYF. The V gene is TRBV27, the J gene TRBJ2-4; maybe TRBD1 (5 bases). Germline CDR1 reads MNHEY; CDR2 reads SMNVEV (reference sequence). The CDR3 sequence is 15 residues long. The V and J ends lost 6 bases and 3 bases respectively, with 15 bases between them.

The chain couples TRBV10-2 to TRBJ2-3, with TRBD1 matching over 8 bases. From germline, CDR1 is WSHSY and CDR2 SAAADI. The CDR3 runs to 14 residues. Losses at the gene ends were 4 bases for V and 6 bases for J; bases not matched to a gene: 6. CDR3 DNA sequence: TGCGCCAGCAGTGTATTTACAGGGGGTGATACGCAGTATTTT. Protein product: CASSVFTGGDTQYF.

The rearrangement links TRBV28 to TRBJ2-5, with 8 nucleotides matching TRBD1. This CDR3 region has 16 residues. V dropped 3 bases and J dropped 7; count of bases not matched to a gene: 13. Germline-derived CDR1 and CDR2 are MDHEN and SYDVKM. The CDR3 protein is CASSFPTDRGWGTQYF. As DNA, the CDR3 is TGTGCCAGCAGTTTTCCGACCGACAGGGGATGGGGGACCCAGTACTTC.

The genes are TRBV6-5 and TRBJ2-7, with TRBD1 as a possible D gene (6 bases). The length of the CDR3 is 15 residues. Germline CDR1 and CDR2: MNHEY and SVGAGI. Trimming shortened V by 2 bases and J by 0 bases, and 11 bases separated the two germline ends. The CDR3: CASSYDRSSSYEQYF. The DNA for the CDR3 is TGTGCCAGCAGTTACGACAGGAGTAGCTCCTACGAGCAGTACTTC.

The chain is built from TRBV27 and TRBJ1-5; perhaps TRBD1 as D (6 bases). The CDR3 is 12 residues long. V gave up 0 bases and J gave up 10 bases, with 7 bases separating them. Germline V gene lookup returns CDR1 MNHEY and CDR2 SMNVEV (reference sequence). This CDR3 reads CASSLSGGPQHF. DNA of the CDR3: TGTGCCAGCAGTTTATCAGGGGGACCCCAGCATTTT.

The rearrangement joins TRBV29-1 to TRBJ2-1; 9 bases are a match to TRBD1. The germline V gene has CDR1 SQVTM and CDR2 ANQGSEA. The CDR3 length is 14 residues. J was trimmed by 4 bases and V by 2 bases; bases with no gene match: 3. CDR3 residues: CSVERDRDYNEQFF. CDR3 sequence (DNA): TGCAGCGTTGAAAGGGACAGGGATTACAATGAGCAGTTCTTC.

CDR3 loop: CSVGGGGTDTQYF. The CDR3 nucleotides are TGCAGCGTCGGAGGGGGGGGTACAGATACGCAGTATTTT. The V call is TRBV29-1, the J call TRBJ2-3; perhaps TRBD2 as D (7 bases). The CDR3 is made up of 13 amino acids. V lost 6 bases to trimming and J lost 3 bases, with 13 bases between them. Germline loops: CDR1 SQVTM, CDR2 ANQGSEA.

The chain joins TRBV4-1 to TRBJ1-5, with D uncertain. Germline values: CDR1 MGHRA, CDR2 YSYEKL. V was clipped by 0 bases and J by 5 bases, with 5 bases between them. The CDR3 has 13 residues. The CDR3 is CASSQDYYQPQHF. The CDR3 DNA is TGCGCCAGCAGCCAAGATTACTATCAGCCCCAGCATTTT.

This chain joins TRBV27 and TRBJ2-7, with a tentative D call TRBD1 (6 bases). Trimming left V 2 bases short and J 5 bases short, with 13 bases between. Germline V gene data show CDR1 as MNHEY and CDR2 as SMNVEV (reference sequence). The CDR3 contains 14 residues. CDR3 in DNA: TGTGCCAGCAGTTTAGGACAGATAGGGCACGAGCAGTACTTC. Translation gives CASSLGQIGHEQYF.

V usage is TRBV11-2 and J usage is TRBJ1-4; no clear D gene. Germline V gives CDR1 SGHAT, CDR2 FQNNGV. Trimming stripped 4 bases from V and 5 bases from J, with 14 bases between. The CDR3 sequence is 15 residues long. The CDR3 sequence: CASSYHEAFNEKLFF. CDR3 sequence (DNA): TGTGCCAGCAGCTACCACGAGGCCTTCAATGAAAAACTGTTTTTT.

This chain's CDR3 is CASHAAKREKLFF. The CDR3, as DNA: TGTGCCAGCCATGCGGCCAAAAGGGAAAAACTGTTTTTT. The chain uses TRBV18 and TRBJ1-4; D is uncertain. This CDR3 is 13 amino acids long. CDR1 KGHSH and CDR2 LQKENI come from the germline V gene. The V gene lost 8 bases and the J gene lost 8 bases, with 15 bases spanning the gap.

This CDR3 reads CASSLGRREVDEQYF. The CDR3 DNA reads as TGTGCCAGCAGTTTGGGGCGGCGGGAGGTGGACGAGCAGTACTTC. The V gene is TRBV27, the J gene TRBJ2-7, with 8 positions matching TRBD2. Trimming at V came to 3 bases and at J to 5 bases, leaving 9 bases not matched to a gene. Germline CDR1 and CDR2: MNHEY and SMNVEV (reference sequence). CDR3 size: 15 residues.

The chain combines TRBV9 with TRBJ2-5, with 11 nucleotides matching TRBD1. The CDR3 length is 16 residues. V gave up 4 bases and J gave up 2 bases; unmatched junction bases: 7. The germline V gene encodes CDR1 SGDLS and CDR2 YYNGEE. CDR3 sequence reads: CASSPHRDRGQETQYF. The CDR3 coding sequence is TGTGCCAGCAGCCCACACCGGGACAGGGGGCAAGAGACCCAGTACTTC.

This chain links TRBV5-1 with TRBJ2-1; 15 bases are a match to TRBD2. With 3 bases clipped from V and 9 bases from J, the junction kept 7 bases outside the gene matches. There are 16 residues in the CDR3. Germline CDR1 is SGHRS and CDR2 is YFSETQ. The CDR3 reads CASSSGLAGGMGEQFF. The CDR3 nucleotides read TGCGCCAGCAGCTCGGGACTAGCGGGAGGTATGGGTGAGCAGTTCTTC.

The genes are TRBV4-3 and TRBJ2-1; 12 bases line up with TRBD2. The germline CDR1 and CDR2 sequences are LGHNA and YSLEER. V shed 4 bases, J shed 7 bases, and the junction held 14 bases outside the gene matches. This CDR3 is 18 amino acids long. CDR3 region: CASSPNLAGGPGFNEQFF. The CDR3 DNA is TGCGCCAGCAGCCCAAACCTAGCGGGAGGGCCGGGATTTAATGAGCAGTTCTTC.

This clone has only one observation. Mismatch with germline at one junction end may stem from a read error. V gene TRBV7-7 combines with J gene TRBJ2-1; 10 bases agree with TRBD2. The length of the CDR3 is 15 residues. Germline V lookup: CDR1 SSHAT, CDR2 FNYEAQ (reference sequence). CDR3 in amino acids: CASSALAGTYNEQFF. The CDR3, as DNA: TGTGCTAGCAGCGCACTAGCGGGAACGTACAATGAGCAGTTCTTC. The full variable domain, its missing parts supplied by reference TRBV7-7 and TRBJ2-1, is GAGVSQSPRYKVTKRGQDVTLRCDPISSHATLYWYQQALGQGPEFLTYFNYEAQPDKSGLPSDRFSAERPEGSISTLTIQRTEQRDSAMYRCASSALAGTYNEQFFGPGTRLTVL.

The chain links TRBV7-2 to TRBJ2-5, with D perhaps matching TRBD2 (6 bases). The CDR3 is made up of 14 amino acids. Trimming cost V 1 base and J 3 bases, with 9 bases left between them. Germline V gives CDR1 SGHTA, CDR2 FQGNSA. As DNA, the CDR3 is TGTGCCAGCAGCTTAGTTGGAGGGGAAGAGACCCAGTACTTC. Protein product: CASSLVGGEETQYF. Looking up the rest from reference TRBV7-2 and TRBJ2-5 gives the full variable domain: GAGVSQSPSNKVTEKGKDVELRCDPISGHTALYWYRQSLGQGLEFLIYFQGNSAPDKSGLPSDRFSAERTGGSVSTLTIQRTQQEDSAVYLCASSLVGGEETQYFGPGTRLLVL.